The present entry profiles one T cell receptor (beta chain) with its context. The antigen remains undetermined. The sample belongs to a study of cytomegalovirus exposure and HLA in healthy donors. This CDR3 contains 13 residues. Trimming pared 3 bases from V and 7 bases from J, leaving 13 bases between. Looked up from germline, CDR1 is SGDLS and CDR2 is YYNGEE. The PCR employed 60 Vbeta primers together with 13 Jbeta primers. Only in-frame clones appear in the TCRdb table, and some are missing; sequencing was by immunoSEQ multiplex PCR. This table holds some 160,000 clones, around 72% found once. Study-level findings and limits: Specificity of a few CMV-associated chains for CMV antigens was verified in vitro. An Asian-associated ancestry cluster reportedly showed fewer N-insertions than the approximately 620-donor mean in a later analysis. As a later analysis showed, a missense DCLRE1C variant was linked to trimming of TCR beta V- and J-genes.

This TCR was recovered from a man aged 40-50 years in good health and CMV-seronegative. The sample was PBMCs. The J gene is TRBJ1-2, the V gene TRBV9; D is possibly TRBD1 (5 bases). Here the CDR3 reads CASSERWGFGYTF. In DNA form, the CDR3 reads TGTGCCAGCAGCGAGAGATGGGGCTTTGGCTACACCTTC. Drawing the rest from reference TRBV9 and TRBJ1-2, the complete variable domain is DSGVTQTPKHLITATGQRVTLRCSPRSGDLSVYWYQQSLDQGLQFLIQYYNGEERAKGNILERFSAQQFPDLHSELNLSSLELGDSALYFCASSERWGFGYTFGSGTRLTVV.